The next 30 T cell receptor beta chains were all read from a single sample in a study of blood T cell repertoires in COVID-19. The method was immunoSEQ multiplex PCR; TCRdb's version includes in-frame clones alone and lacks a portion of them. The sample lists hundreds of thousands of clones, roughly 90% occurring once. The sequenced sample was peripheral blood. The receptors here all came from a man in his forties with acute or convalescent COVID-19.

The chain joins TRBV6-5 to TRBJ2-1, with 7 bases identical to TRBD2. The V segment lost 8 bases and the J segment 7 bases; nucleotides outside the gene matches: 11. Germline CDR1 MNHEY, CDR2 SVGAGI. The CDR3 runs 14 residues. The CDR3 nucleotides are TGTGCCAGCGGGGGGGGAAGGGGATGGAATGAGCAGTTCTTC. It encodes CASGGGRGWNEQFF.

This clone was detected a few times. This sample also contains other DNA sequences that code for the same CDR3. The chain carries TRBV5-1 and TRBJ1-5; tentative D call: TRBD1 (5 bases). Trimming took off 4 bases at V and 7 bases at J, with 12 bases between the two ends. Looked up from germline, CDR1 is SGHRS and CDR2 is YFSETQ. The CDR3 extends over 13 amino acids. CDR3 DNA: TGCGCCAGCAGCCTGCAGGGAGGACAGCCCCAGCATTTT. It is translated as CASSLQGGQPQHF.

CDR3 loop: CASSPRRGNTEAFF. DNA of the CDR3: TGCGCCAGCAGTCCCCGACGGGGGAACACTGAAGCTTTCTTT. This chain links TRBV23-1 with TRBJ1-1; D gene uncertain. TRBV23-1 is an open reading frame whose function is uncertain. Trimming stripped 4 bases from V and 1 base from J, with 10 bases between. The CDR3 consists of 14 residues.

This sequence joins TRBV5-5 and TRBJ2-3; D perhaps matches TRBD1 (6 bases). This CDR3 is built from 15 residues. The ends were cut back, 4 bases at V and 2 bases at J, with 14 bases in the middle. Germline V gene lookup returns CDR1 SGHKS and CDR2 YYEKEE (reference sequence). The CDR3 nucleotides read TGTGCCAGCAGCCCCCGGGACACCTACACAGATACGCAGTATTTT. Amino acid sequence: CASSPRDTYTDTQYF. Variable domain in full (rest from reference TRBV5-5 and TRBJ2-3): DAGVTQSPTHLIKTRGQQVTLRCSPISGHKSVSWYQQVLGQGPQFIFQYYEKEERGRGNFPDRFSARQFPNYSSELNVNALLLGDSALYLCASSPRDTYTDTQYFGPGTRLTVL.

The chain links TRBV5-1 to TRBJ2-2; weak D call: TRBD1 (6 bases). The CDR3 sequence is 16 residues long. Germline-derived CDR1 and CDR2 are SGHRS and YFSETQ. With 2 bases removed from V and 0 bases from J, the gap between germline ends came to 11 bases. The DNA of the CDR3 is TGCGCCAGCAGCTTTCAGGGGCCATCGAACACCGGGGAGCTGTTTTTT. This translates into CASSFQGPSNTGELFF.

V is TRBV5-1 and J is TRBJ1-2; D is unresolved. The CDR3 contains 14 residues. V lost 4 bases, J lost 7 bases, and 17 bases lay in between. Germline V gene sequence: CDR1 SGHRS, CDR2 YFSETQ. The CDR3 DNA is TGCGCCAGCAGCGAGACCCCCGGGAATGGTGGCTACACCTTC. This encodes CASSETPGNGGYTF.

The chain recombines TRBV11-2 with TRBJ1-1, with 7 bases lining up with TRBD1. The CDR3 covers 15 residues. The V gene end was trimmed by 5 bases and the J gene end by 6 bases; junction bases not matched to a gene: 12. Per the germline V gene, CDR1 is SGHAT and CDR2 is FQNNGV. The CDR3 spells CASSPINRGAAEAFF. The CDR3 nucleotides read TGTGCCAGCAGCCCGATTAACAGGGGAGCGGCTGAAGCTTTCTTT.

The sample holds one count of this clone. V is TRBV19 and J is TRBJ1-6; 9 bases fit TRBD1. The junction had 5 bases not matched to a gene; V was cut back by 8 bases and J by 12 bases. The CDR3 sequence is 12 residues long. The germline V gene encodes CDR1 LNHDA and CDR2 SQIVND (reference sequence). This CDR3 reads CASRDRDLPLHF. In nucleotides, the CDR3 is TGTGCCAGTCGGGACAGGGACTTACCCCTCCACTTT.

J is TRBJ1-2 and V is TRBV29-1; TRBD1 matches 8 bases. V trimming: 7 bases; J trimming: 6 bases; junction bases outside the gene matches: 7. This CDR3 has 12 amino acids. Germline CDR1 SQVTM, CDR2 ANQGSEA. Here the CDR3 DNA reads TGCAGCGGTGGACAGGGCTGGGATGGCTACACCTTC. Protein product: CSGGQGWDGYTF.

This clone was seen only once. This sequence joins TRBV14 and TRBJ1-1, with D possibly TRBD1 on 6 matching bases. CDR1 and CDR2 (germline): SGHDN, FVKESK. The CDR3 extends over 15 amino acids. Trimming removed 4 bases at V and 1 base at J, with 13 bases between. CDR3 region: CASSLTGGANTEAFF. Here the CDR3 DNA reads TGTGCCAGCAGCCTCACGGGGGGGGCGAACACTGAAGCTTTCTTT. Looking up the rest from reference TRBV14 and TRBJ1-1 gives the full variable domain: EAGVTQFPSHSVIEKGQTVTLRCDPISGHDNLYWYRRVMGKEIKFLLHFVKESKQDESGMPNNRFLAERTGGTYSTLKVQPAELEDSGVYFCASSLTGGANTEAFFGQGTRLTVV.

This clone was seen only a few times. The V gene is TRBV5-1, the J gene TRBJ2-7, with D possibly TRBD2 on 7 matching bases. V gave up 0 bases and J gave up 0 bases, with 16 bases separating them. Germline V gives CDR1 SGHRS, CDR2 YFSETQ. This CDR3 has 17 amino acids. CDR3 loop: CASSLVKTGGVSYEQYF. The CDR3 DNA reads as TGCGCCAGCAGCTTGGTTAAAACGGGGGGCGTCTCCTACGAGCAGTACTTC.

Here the CDR3 DNA reads TGTGCCAGCAGCACGGGACAGGGCAATCAGCCCCAGCATTTT. It codes for CASSTGQGNQPQHF. The V gene is TRBV9, the J gene TRBJ1-5, with 8 bases identical to TRBD1. The CDR3 has 14 residues. Germline assignment: CDR1 SGDLS and CDR2 YYNGEE. V lost 4 bases, J lost 2 bases, and 2 bases stayed unmatched.

The rearrangement joins TRBV18 to TRBJ1-3; D gene ambiguous. Germline CDR1 is KGHSH and CDR2 is LQKENI. The germline V and J ends were trimmed by 3 bases and 0 bases, with 12 bases remaining between them. The CDR3 loop spans 16 amino acids. CDR3 in amino acids: CASSPSPSSSGNTIYF. The CDR3 DNA sequence: TGTGCCAGCTCACCTTCCCCTAGCTCCTCTGGAAACACCATATATTTT.

The V call is TRBV12-5, the J call TRBJ1-6, with unresolved D. Trimming shortened V by 2 bases and J by 0 bases, and 11 bases separated the two germline ends. This CDR3 has 17 amino acids. CDR1 is LGHNT, CDR2 FRNRAP, per germline. The CDR3 is CASGLQALSSYNSPLHF. DNA of the CDR3: TGTGCTAGTGGTTTGCAGGCTTTGAGCTCCTATAATTCACCCCTCCACTTT.

The rearrangement joins TRBV11-2 to TRBJ1-1; perhaps TRBD1 as D (5 bases). CDR1 is SGHAT and CDR2 is FQNNGV in the germline V gene. V was pared by 1 base and J by 0 bases, with 18 bases between. The CDR3 extends over 18 amino acids. The DNA for the CDR3 is TGTGCCAGCAGCTTAGGGGGGACTGATTGGACCATGAACACTGAAGCTTTCTTT. The encoded protein is CASSLGGTDWTMNTEAFF.

The V gene is TRBV3-1 (or the pseudogene TRBV3-2), the J gene TRBJ2-7; 8 nucleotides match TRBD2. The CDR3 extends over 16 amino acids. Trimming took 4 bases from V and 0 from J; bases not matched to a gene: 8. CDR1 is LGHDT, CDR2 YNNKEL, per germline (reference sequence). The CDR3 loop reads CASSLTSGGDSYEQYF. The DNA for the CDR3 is TGTGCCAGCAGCCTAACCAGCGGGGGTGACTCCTACGAGCAGTACTTC.

V gene TRBV5-4 combines with J gene TRBJ2-6, with 8 nucleotides matching TRBD1. V lost 4 bases and J lost 12; bases outside the gene matches: 12. CDR3 length equals 15 residues. Looked up from germline, CDR1 is SGHNT and CDR2 is YYREEE (reference sequence). CDR3 amino acids: CASSPLGQVSSVLTF. DNA for the CDR3: TGTGCCAGCAGCCCCTTGGGACAGGTGTCGAGCGTCCTGACTTTC.

The V call is TRBV19, the J call TRBJ1-2, with D tentatively TRBD1 (5 bases). The germline V and J ends were trimmed by 6 bases and 7 bases, with 18 bases remaining between them. CDR1 is LNHDA, CDR2 SQIVND, per germline (reference sequence). CDR3 length: 14 amino acids. As DNA, the CDR3 is TGTGCCAGTAGCTTGGGTTCCGGGGGATCTGGCTACACCTTC. Its protein is CASSLGSGGSGYTF.

The gene calls are TRBV19 and TRBJ1-6; TRBD1 matches at 9 bases. The CDR3 is 15 amino acids. CDR1 is LNHDA, CDR2 SQIVND, per germline (reference sequence). V lost 7 bases, J lost 7 bases, and 8 bases stayed unmatched. The DNA for the CDR3 is TGTGCCAGTACAATCGGACAGGGGAGGAATTCACCCCTCCACTTT. Protein sequence: CASTIGQGRNSPLHF.

The chain carries TRBV30 and TRBJ2-3; weak D call: TRBD2 (6 bases). This CDR3 spans 14 amino acids. V shed 5 bases and J shed 0 bases, with 12 bases lying between them. Germline V gene lookup returns CDR1 GTSNPN and CDR2 SVGIG (reference sequence). CDR3 sequence (DNA): TGTGCCTGGGCGGGACTTATTAGCACAGATACGCAGTATTTT. It specifies CAWAGLISTDTQYF.

The rearrangement joins TRBV11-2 to TRBJ1-3, with D unclear. V was shortened by 3 bases and J by 4 bases, with 16 bases between the two germline ends. Germline V gives CDR1 SGHAT, CDR2 FQNNGV. The CDR3 is 16 amino acids. The CDR3 here is CASSFFTNSRGNTIYF. CDR3 in DNA: TGTGCCAGCAGCTTTTTCACCAACAGCAGGGGAAACACCATATATTTT. Variable domain in full (rest from reference TRBV11-2 and TRBJ1-3): EAGVAQSPRYKIIEKRQSVAFWCNPISGHATLYWYQQILGQGPKLLIQFQNNGVVDDSQLPKDRFSAERLKGVDSTLKIQPAKLEDSAVYLCASSFFTNSRGNTIYFGEGSWLTVV.

V is TRBV10-3 and J is TRBJ2-1; tentative D call: TRBD2 (7 bases). V dropped 6 bases and J dropped 1 base, with 10 bases sitting between them. This CDR3 region has 14 residues. Looked up from germline, CDR1 is ENHRY and CDR2 is SYGVKD. The CDR3 region has the DNA TGTGCCATCAGGGGGGGGCTATCCTACAATGAGCAGTTCTTC. Translating gives CAIRGGLSYNEQFF.

CDR3 in amino acids: CASTETGGEDYTF. The CDR3 DNA reads TGTGCCAGCACCGAGACAGGGGGCGAGGACTACACCTTC. The gene calls are TRBV9 and TRBJ1-2, with 10 bases lining up with TRBD1. V was pared by 6 bases and J by 10 bases, with 9 bases of the junction left unmatched. CDR3 size: 13 residues. Germline lookup yields CDR1 SGDLS and CDR2 YYNGEE.

The J gene is TRBJ2-3, the V gene TRBV5-1; D perhaps matches TRBD2 (5 bases). CDR1 is SGHRS, CDR2 YFSETQ, per germline. Trimming shortened V by 4 bases and J by 4 bases, and 16 bases separated the two germline ends. CDR3 length equals 15 residues. The CDR3 spells CASSPYLAGADTQYF. Here the CDR3 DNA reads TGCGCCAGCAGCCCCTATCTAGCCGGCGCAGATACGCAGTATTTT.

The chain combines TRBV5-4 with TRBJ1-1, with TRBD1 matching 8 bases. The trim removed 8 bases at V and 1 base at J, leaving 10 bases unmatched. This CDR3 has 15 amino acids. Germline loops: CDR1 SGHNT, CDR2 YYREEE (reference sequence). For the CDR3, the DNA is TGTGCCAGTTTACCAGGGGGCCGGGGGAACACTGAAGCTTTCTTT. This codes for CASLPGGRGNTEAFF. Complete variable domain (other parts from reference TRBV5-4 and TRBJ1-1): ETGVTQSPTHLIKTRGQQVTLRCSSQSGHNTVSWYQQALGQGPQFIFQYYREEENGRGNFPPRFSGLQFPNYSSELNVNALELDDSALYLCASLPGGRGNTEAFFGQGTRLTVV.

The chain has TRBV5-1 and TRBJ1-2; TRBD1 matches 8 bases. Germline loops: CDR1 SGHRS, CDR2 YFSETQ. The J segment lost 2 bases and the V segment lost 3 bases, leaving 3 bases of the junction unmatched. CDR3 size: 14 residues. Here the CDR3 DNA reads TGCGCCAGCAGCTATGGACAGGGCAACTATGGCTACACCTTC. Translated: CASSYGQGNYGYTF.

The J gene is TRBJ2-7, the V gene TRBV15, with D possibly matching TRBD2 (6 bases). The CDR3 is 14 amino acids. Germline V lookup: CDR1 LNHNV, CDR2 YYDKDF (reference sequence). V lost 0 bases, J lost 7 bases, and 13 bases lay in between. The DNA of the CDR3 is TGTGCCACCAGCAGAGATCAGGGCCGGGGGGAGCAGTACTTC. It is translated as CATSRDQGRGEQYF.

This chain joins TRBV19 and TRBJ1-5; D is undetermined. The CDR3 runs to 11 residues. Germline V gene sequence: CDR1 LNHDA, CDR2 SQIVND (reference sequence). V lost 8 bases to trimming and J lost 4 bases, with 6 bases between them. In DNA form, the CDR3 reads TGTGCCAGTGGCGGGAATCAGCCCCAGCATTTT. It codes for CASGGNQPQHF.

The chain uses TRBV3-1 (or the pseudogene TRBV3-2) and TRBJ2-7; D possibly corresponds to TRBD1 (6 bases). Trimming pared 1 base from V and 6 bases from J, leaving 25 bases between. The CDR3 is 18 residues long. From germline, CDR1 is LGHDT and CDR2 YNNKEL (reference sequence). The CDR3 DNA reads TGTGCCAGCAGCCAAGGGGCAGGGGAAGGGAAAGTAGGACCCGAGCAGTACTTC. Protein sequence: CASSQGAGEGKVGPEQYF.

This clone has only one observation. This chain links TRBV24-1 with TRBJ2-7; 7 positions match TRBD1. V lost 4 bases, J lost 6 bases, and 8 bases stayed unmatched. The CDR3 has 14 residues. CDR1 and CDR2 (germline): KGHDR, SFDVKD. CDR3 in amino acids: CATSDPRGGAEQYF. The CDR3, as DNA: TGTGCCACCAGTGACCCCCGAGGGGGCGCCGAGCAGTACTTC.